These 10 T cell receptor beta chains originate from one sample sequenced in a study of T cells expressing NK-cell markers. TCRdb re-called the 5' RACE reads and catalogs CDR3 proteins one per entry, DNA excluded. The table counts about 190,000 distinct CDR3 sequences; just over 20% lies in the top ten. Sequencing used blood T cells: a sorted CD56 or NKG2C T cell subset, CD4+ or CD8+ T cells, or bulk PBMC T cells (not recorded which). Receptor source: a man between 18 and 69 years old in good health.

This chain connects TRBV12-3 or TRBV12-4 to TRBJ2-5; TCRdb names TRBD2, which stays unverified in the absence of DNA. The CDR3 contains 13 residues. The CDR3 reads CASSPGLAGTQYF.

The chain has TRBV10-3 and TRBJ1-1; TCRdb's D gene call, TRBD1, goes unchecked for lack of DNA. The V gene's germline CDR1 is ENHRY and CDR2 SYGVKD. This CDR3 contains 12 residues. This CDR3 reads CAISGGYTEAFF.

The chain employs TRBV11-2 and TRBJ1-1; TCRdb names TRBD1, which stays unverified in the absence of DNA. CDR3 length: 16 residues. Germline values: CDR1 SGHAT, CDR2 FQNNGV. The CDR3 region is CASSLGPGTANTEAFF.

This chain joins TRBV28 and TRBJ2-1; the D gene TCRdb calls, TRBD2, cannot be checked with no DNA. Germline V gene lookup returns CDR1 MDHEN and CDR2 SYDVKM. CDR3 length: 15 residues. CDR3 amino acids: CASSDTSGGTDEQFF.

The chain has TRBV28 and TRBJ1-6. This CDR3 spans 12 amino acids. The germline V gene encodes CDR1 MDHEN and CDR2 SYDVKM. CDR3 sequence reads: CASAGFNSPLHF.

The chain's CDR3 is CASGSVPWDTQYF. The chain couples TRBV2 to TRBJ2-3. Germline V CDR1 and CDR2: SNHLY, FYNNEI. The CDR3 is made up of 13 amino acids.

This sequence joins TRBV18 and TRBJ2-1; TCRdb calls TRBD1, which cannot be checked without DNA. From germline, CDR1 is KGHSH and CDR2 LQKENI. This CDR3 is built from 15 residues. CDR3 amino acids: CASSPRDRPNNEQFF.

The V call is TRBV6-1, the J call TRBJ2-1; TCRdb's D call, TRBD1, is unchecked because there is no DNA. Per the germline V gene, CDR1 is MNHNS and CDR2 is SASEGT. The CDR3 loop spans 15 amino acids. The CDR3 sequence is CASSEMSGTYNEQFF.

This rearrangement joins TRBV20-1 to TRBJ2-1. CDR1 and CDR2 (germline): DFQATT, SNEGSKA (reference sequence). This CDR3 is built from 17 residues. The chain's CDR3 is CSARDLKAATSYNEQFF.

The V and J genes are TRBV12-5 and TRBJ2-1; TCRdb's D call of TRBD1 is untestable without DNA. CDR1 is LGHNT, CDR2 FRNRAP, per germline. The CDR3 extends over 12 amino acids. CDR3 residues: CASGLGGTGKFF.